The present T cell receptor (beta chain) was sequenced within a study of T cell responses to AZD1222 COVID-19 vaccine. Study results and caveats: Clonal diversity was possibly underestimated, and the donors were mostly white British, with more females.

Only a few counts were recorded for this clone. No antigen is known for it. The germline V gene encodes CDR1 SNHLY and CDR2 FYNNEI. J lost 1 base, V lost 6 bases, and 5 bases had no gene match. The CDR3 has 15 amino acids. Sequencing used immunoSEQ multiplex PCR; TCRdb keeps in-frame clones, though not all of them. The data hold roughly 120,000 clones, with around 81% observed a single time. Sequenced material: peripheral blood, taken on day 0 of AZD1222 vaccination. The receptor comes from an adult in good health. V is TRBV2 and J is TRBJ2-3; 9 bases align to TRBD1. Here the CDR3 DNA reads TGTGCCAGCAGGGGACAGGGCTTGGGCACAGATACGCAGTATTTT. It encodes CASRGQGLGTDTQYF.